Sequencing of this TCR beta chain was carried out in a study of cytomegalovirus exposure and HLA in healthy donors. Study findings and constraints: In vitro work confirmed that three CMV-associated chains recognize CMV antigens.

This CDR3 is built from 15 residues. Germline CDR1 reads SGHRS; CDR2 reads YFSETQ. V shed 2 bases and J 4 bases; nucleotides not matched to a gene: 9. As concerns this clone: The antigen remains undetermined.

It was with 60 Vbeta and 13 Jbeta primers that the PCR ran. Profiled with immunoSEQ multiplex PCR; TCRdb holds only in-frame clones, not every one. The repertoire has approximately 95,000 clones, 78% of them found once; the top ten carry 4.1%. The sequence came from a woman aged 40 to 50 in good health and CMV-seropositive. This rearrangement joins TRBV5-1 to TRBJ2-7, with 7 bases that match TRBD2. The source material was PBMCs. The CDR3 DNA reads TGCGCCAGCAGCTTAGGCGGGAGTCGGAATTACGAGCAGTACTTC. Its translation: CASSLGGSRNYEQYF.